The 5 T cell receptor beta chains below come from one sample, sequenced in a study of T cell repertoires in cytomegalovirus infection. TCRdb re-called the reads through MiXCR, storing one row per CDR3 protein. The data hold hundreds of thousands of distinct CDR3 sequences, with roughly 30% observed a single time. The antigens for these receptors are not known. The sample was cultured PBMCs, taken from culture after CMV antigen stimulation. These receptors originate from a human donor in good health (CMV status not recorded). Some clones in this sample may be carry-over from other donors' samples.

This clonotype was detected many times. The chain uses TRBV7-8 and TRBJ1-2; D is ambiguous. Trimming shortened V by 3 bases and J by 2 bases, and 25 bases separated the two germline ends. The germline CDR1 and CDR2 sequences are SGHVS and FQNEAQ. CDR3 length: 19 amino acids. CDR3 DNA sequence: TGTGCCAGCAGCTTCCGGCCCGGAACAACTATGGCCCGCAACTATGGCTACACCTTC. Protein product: CASSFRPGTTMARNYGYTF.

CDR3 sequence: CASSPLYGNQPQHF. The CDR3 nucleotides are TGCGCCAGCAGCCCCTTGTACGGTAATCAGCCCCAGCATTTT. The V call is TRBV4-1, the J call TRBJ1-5; unclear D gene. This CDR3 contains 14 residues. CDR1 MGHRA and CDR2 YSYEKL come from the germline V gene. The V and J ends lost 4 bases and 4 bases respectively, with 11 bases between them.

This clonotype was seen a handful of times. The chain recombines TRBV7-2 with TRBJ2-3, with D unclear. V dropped 6 bases and J dropped 6 bases, with 13 bases sitting between them. This CDR3 has 13 residues. The germline V gene encodes CDR1 SGHTA and CDR2 FQGNSA. CDR3 residues: CASSGSLIDTQYF. CDR3 nucleotides: TGTGCCAGCAGTGGCTCCCTTATTGATACGCAGTATTTT.

This clonotype was seen ten or more times. The V gene is TRBV7-2, the J gene TRBJ2-3; 10 bases fit TRBD2. Per germline, CDR1 SGHTA and CDR2 FQGNSA. Trimming removed 4 bases from V and 5 bases from J; junction bases left unmatched: 9. The CDR3 is made up of 16 amino acids. CDR3: CASSSPGTSVGDTQYF. DNA for the CDR3: TGTGCCAGCAGCTCACCCGGGACTAGCGTTGGAGATACGCAGTATTTT. Full variable domain (remainder filled in from reference TRBV7-2 and TRBJ2-3): GAGVSQSPSNKVTEKGKDVELRCDPISGHTALYWYRQSLGQGLEFLIYFQGNSAPDKSGLPSDRFSAERTGGSVSTLTIQRTQQEDSAVYLCASSSPGTSVGDTQYFGPGTRLTVL.

The chain is built from TRBV27 and TRBJ2-1, with 10 bases matching TRBD2. This CDR3 contains 15 residues. Germline loops: CDR1 MNHEY, CDR2 SMNVEV (reference sequence). V was pared by 6 bases and J by 2 bases, with 4 bases of the junction left unmatched. CDR3 nucleotide sequence: TGTGCCAGCAGACCGGGACTAGCGCCCTACAATGAGCAGTTCTTC. Translated, it gives CASRPGLAPYNEQFF.